The rows below give T cell receptor beta chains drawn from one sample of a study of blood T cell repertoires in COVID-19. Method: immunoSEQ multiplex PCR; TCRdb's copy keeps in-frame clones and lacks some. The sample consists of about 250,000 clones, 89% of them appearing once. Sequenced input: peripheral blood. Receptor source: a middle-aged woman who had recovered from COVID-19. The CDR3 runs from the conserved cysteine through the conserved F or W. D genes are given only for firm matches. The size entry is marked missing in some rows and otherwise reads once, few, many or a size class.

clone_size	d_call	v_call	cdr3_length	j_call	cdr3_aa	cdr3_nt
NA	TRBD1	TRBV5-1	14	TRBJ1-1	CASSFSTGETEAFF	TGCGCCAGCAGCTTCTCGACAGGGGAGACTGAAGCTTTCTTT
NA	NA	TRBV5-4	15	TRBJ2-1	CASSPPGVARNEQFF	TGTGCCAGCAGCCCGCCAGGGGTGGCCCGCAATGAGCAGTTCTTC
NA	TRBD1	TRBV29-1	16	TRBJ1-1	CSFHSDRVIGNTEAFF	TGCAGCTTCCACTCTGACAGGGTGATTGGGAACACTGAAGCTTTCTTT
NA	TRBD2	TRBV9	14	TRBJ2-1	CASSAGTRYNEQFF	TGTGCCAGCAGTGCCGGGACTAGATACAATGAGCAGTTCTTC
NA	NA	TRBV18	16	TRBJ2-2	CASSPPLRTNTGELFF	TGTGCCAGCTCACCACCCTTGCGAACGAACACCGGGGAGCTGTTTTTT
NA	TRBD1	TRBV27	13	TRBJ1-6	CASRRQGPQPLHF	TGTGCCAGCAGGAGACAGGGGCCGCAACCCCTCCACTTT
NA	TRBD1	TRBV7-8	13	TRBJ2-5	CASSQTGGETQYF	TGTGCCAGCAGCCAGACAGGGGGAGAGACCCAGTACTTC
NA	NA	TRBV28	13	TRBJ2-7	CASSFFVGYEQYF	TGTGCCAGCAGTTTTTTTGTCGGCTACGAGCAGTACTTC
NA	TRBD2	TRBV2	17	TRBJ2-2	CASSEGAGGPNTGELFF	TGTGCCAGCAGTGAGGGAGCGGGGGGCCCCAACACCGGGGAGCTGTTTTTT
NA	NA	TRBV7-2	13	TRBJ1-6	CASSLVQQGALHF	TGTGCCAGCAGCTTAGTGCAACAGGGTGCCCTCCACTTT
NA	NA	TRBV27	15	TRBJ2-1	CASSLRGFGHIEQFF	TGTGCCAGCAGTTTAAGGGGGTTTGGACATATTGAGCAGTTCTTC
NA	TRBD2	TRBV28	15	TRBJ2-1	CASSFGGGTYNEQFF	TGTGCCAGCAGTTTTGGCGGGGGAACATACAATGAGCAGTTCTTC
NA	TRBD1	TRBV19	14	TRBJ2-7	CASRRGQGNYEQYF	TGTGCCAGTAGACGGGGACAGGGGAACTACGAGCAGTACTTC
NA	TRBD1	TRBV3-1/TRBV3-2	14	TRBJ2-7	CASSPLTGTYEQYF	TGTGCCAGCAGCCCTTTGACAGGGACCTACGAGCAGTACTTC
NA	TRBD1	TRBV2	11	TRBJ1-2	CASGQVYGYTF	TGTGCCAGCGGACAGGTCTATGGCTACACCTTC
NA	TRBD1	TRBV29-1	14	TRBJ2-7	CSHSPGQGAYEQYF	TGCAGCCACTCTCCGGGACAGGGGGCCTACGAGCAGTACTTC
NA	NA	TRBV5-6	17	TRBJ2-3	CASSSFLVRDTTDTQYF	TGTGCCAGCAGCTCGTTTCTGGTTAGGGACACCACAGATACGCAGTATTTT
NA	TRBD2	TRBV27	17	TRBJ2-2	CASSFGGRAGNTGELFF	TGTGCCAGCAGTTTTGGCGGGAGGGCGGGTAACACCGGGGAGCTGTTTTTT
few	TRBD1	TRBV28	15	TRBJ1-6	CASSLGGQGNSPLHF	TGTGCCAGCAGTTTAGGGGGACAGGGGAATTCACCCCTCCACTTT
NA	NA	TRBV4-1	14	TRBJ1-5	CASSQVGGNQPQHF	TGCGCCAGCAGCCAAGTTGGAGGGAATCAGCCCCAGCATTTT
NA	NA	TRBV11-2	12	TRBJ1-1	CASSSSTGWAFF	TGTGCCAGCAGCTCGAGTACAGGGTGGGCTTTCTTT
NA	NA	TRBV3-1/TRBV3-2	18	TRBJ2-1	CASSQTNLLLTPNNEQFF	TGTGCCAGCAGCCAAACTAATCTTCTGCTAACACCAAACAATGAGCAGTTCTTC
NA	NA	TRBV12-3/TRBV12-4	11	TRBJ1-1	CASSLEREAFF	TGTGCCAGCAGTTTAGAGAGGGAAGCTTTCTTT
NA	NA	TRBV19	15	TRBJ2-1	CASSTSASSYNEQFF	TGTGCCAGTAGTACTAGCGCTAGCTCCTACAATGAGCAGTTCTTC